These T cell receptor beta chains were read from a single sample in a study of identifying expanded T cells in peripheral blood. Libraries were prepared by immunoSEQ multiplex PCR; TCRdb keeps only in-frame clonotypes and omits some of them. Of 50,000 to 70,000 clones in the sample, more than 70% were seen once. Specimen: blood. These receptors were collected from a person aged 18 to 75 in good health. CDR3s include the opening cysteine and the closing phenylalanine or tryptophan. A D gene is named only where the DNA matches it firmly. Size tells how often a clone was seen (once, few, many) or the class of an expanded clone, and some rows leave it out.

clone size: -
V gene: TRBV7-9
J gene: TRBJ2-2
D gene: TRBD1
CDR3 protein: CASSPRTGVLGELFF
CDR3 DNA: TGTGCCAGCAGCCCGCGGACAGGAGTACTGGGGGAGCTGTTTTTT

clone size: -
V gene: TRBV6-1
J gene: TRBJ2-7
D gene: TRBD2
CDR3 protein: CAVEAGEFVEQYF
CDR3 DNA: TGTGCCGTCGAGGCGGGAGAATTCGTCGAGCAGTACTTC

clone size: -
V gene: TRBV28
J gene: TRBJ1-2
D gene: TRBD1
CDR3 protein: CASRDRGRRVGGYTF
CDR3 DNA: TGTGCCAGCAGGGACAGGGGCCGCCGTGTGGGTGGCTACACCTTC

clone size: few
V gene: TRBV30
J gene: TRBJ1-2
D gene: -
CDR3 protein: CAWADSPPGGYTF
CDR3 DNA: TGTGCCTGGGCAGACTCTCCCCCTGGAGGCTACACCTTC

clone size: -
V gene: TRBV11-3
J gene: TRBJ1-1
D gene: -
CDR3 protein: CASSLVRYTEAFF
CDR3 DNA: TGTGCCAGCAGCTTAGTCAGATACACTGAAGCTTTCTTT

clone size: -
V gene: TRBV6-6
J gene: TRBJ1-5
D gene: -
CDR3 protein: CASSYGRVNQPQHF
CDR3 DNA: TGTGCCAGCAGTTACGGCAGGGTCAATCAGCCCCAGCATTTT

clone size: few
V gene: TRBV10-3
J gene: TRBJ1-1
D gene: TRBD1
CDR3 protein: CAISRGQAEAFF
CDR3 DNA: TGTGCCATCAGCAGAGGACAGGCTGAAGCTTTCTTT

clone size: -
V gene: TRBV6-5
J gene: TRBJ2-2
D gene: -
CDR3 protein: CASSYSPANTGELFF
CDR3 DNA: TGTGCCAGCAGTTACTCGCCAGCGAACACCGGGGAGCTGTTTTTT

clone size: -
V gene: TRBV6-6
J gene: TRBJ2-7
D gene: -
CDR3 protein: CASSYYSSYEQYF
CDR3 DNA: TGTGCCAGCAGTTACTACAGCTCCTACGAGCAGTACTTC

clone size: -
V gene: TRBV5-1
J gene: TRBJ2-4
D gene: TRBD2
CDR3 protein: CASSFPSGSRPNIQYF
CDR3 DNA: TGCGCCAGCAGCTTCCCGAGCGGGAGTCGTCCGAACATTCAGTACTTC

clone size: -
V gene: TRBV5-4
J gene: TRBJ1-4
D gene: -
CDR3 protein: CAAVAGSELFF
CDR3 DNA: TGTGCCGCTGTCGCGGGGTCTGAGCTGTTTTTT

clone size: -
V gene: TRBV28
J gene: TRBJ2-7
D gene: TRBD1
CDR3 protein: CASSFRGQGVEQYF
CDR3 DNA: TGTGCCAGCAGTTTTCGGGGACAGGGGGTCGAGCAGTACTTC

clone size: -
V gene: TRBV9
J gene: TRBJ2-5
D gene: -
CDR3 protein: CASSVAGVEQETQYF
CDR3 DNA: TGTGCCAGCAGCGTAGCGGGAGTGGAGCAAGAGACCCAGTACTTC

clone size: -
V gene: TRBV19
J gene: TRBJ1-3
D gene: -
CDR3 protein: CASSMDGSSGNTIYF
CDR3 DNA: TGTGCCAGTAGTATGGACGGCAGTTCTGGAAACACCATATATTTT

clone size: -
V gene: TRBV28
J gene: TRBJ2-1
D gene: TRBD2
CDR3 protein: CASSFRRGTYNEQFF
CDR3 DNA: TGTGCCAGCAGTTTTCGGCGGGGGACCTACAATGAGCAGTTCTTC

clone size: -
V gene: TRBV10-2
J gene: TRBJ1-2
D gene: -
CDR3 protein: CASRDGSYGYTF
CDR3 DNA: TGCGCCAGCAGGGACGGGTCCTATGGCTACACCTTC

clone size: -
V gene: TRBV5-1
J gene: TRBJ1-5
D gene: -
CDR3 protein: CASSKGRDYSNQPQHF
CDR3 DNA: TGCGCCAGCAGTAAGGGTAGGGATTATAGCAATCAGCCCCAGCATTTT

clone size: -
V gene: TRBV18
J gene: TRBJ2-1
D gene: -
CDR3 protein: CASSPRALANEQFF
CDR3 DNA: TGTGCCAGCTCACCACGAGCTCTAGCCAATGAGCAGTTCTTC

clone size: -
V gene: TRBV5-1
J gene: TRBJ2-7
D gene: -
CDR3 protein: CASSLNFGEQYF
CDR3 DNA: TGCGCCAGCAGCCTGAACTTTGGCGAGCAGTACTTC

clone size: -
V gene: TRBV5-1
J gene: TRBJ2-5
D gene: -
CDR3 protein: CASSGGTEQETQYF
CDR3 DNA: TGCGCCAGCAGCGGGGGGACAGAACAAGAGACCCAGTACTTC

clone size: -
V gene: TRBV15
J gene: TRBJ2-4
D gene: -
CDR3 protein: CATSRDRGAGNIQYF
CDR3 DNA: TGTGCCACCAGCAGAGATCGAGGGGCAGGAAACATTCAGTACTTC

clone size: once
V gene: TRBV7-9
J gene: TRBJ2-1
D gene: -
CDR3 protein: CASSLGLGVYNEQFF
CDR3 DNA: TGTGCCAGCAGCTTAGGACTAGGTGTCTACAATGAGCAGTTCTTC

clone size: -
V gene: TRBV6-1
J gene: TRBJ2-7
D gene: -
CDR3 protein: CASSTTGIAYEQYF
CDR3 DNA: TGTGCCAGCAGCACCACAGGGATAGCCTACGAGCAGTACTTC

clone size: -
V gene: TRBV7-2
J gene: TRBJ2-3
D gene: -
CDR3 protein: CASSLPPQGVPDTQYF
CDR3 DNA: TGTGCCAGCAGCTTACCTCCCCAGGGAGTCCCAGATACGCAGTATTTT

clone size: -
V gene: TRBV7-6
J gene: TRBJ2-5
D gene: -
CDR3 protein: CASSSQPWGREETQYF
CDR3 DNA: TGTGCCAGCAGCTCCCAACCGTGGGGGCGAGAAGAGACCCAGTACTTC

clone size: -
V gene: TRBV28
J gene: TRBJ1-5
D gene: -
CDR3 protein: CASSYGAASNQPQHF
CDR3 DNA: TGTGCCAGCAGTTACGGGGCAGCTAGCAATCAGCCCCAGCATTTT

clone size: -
V gene: TRBV27
J gene: TRBJ2-1
D gene: -
CDR3 protein: CASSYGGPGGPSYNEQFF
CDR3 DNA: TGTGCCAGCAGTTACGGCGGTCCTGGGGGGCCTTCCTACAATGAGCAGTTCTTC

clone size: -
V gene: TRBV6-4
J gene: TRBJ2-3
D gene: -
CDR3 protein: CASSDGGSTDTQYF
CDR3 DNA: TGTGCCAGCAGTGACGGCGGGAGCACAGATACGCAGTATTTT

clone size: -
V gene: TRBV4-2
J gene: TRBJ2-7
D gene: TRBD2
CDR3 protein: CASSLGLAGEGYEQYF
CDR3 DNA: TGTGCCAGCAGCCTGGGACTAGCGGGAGAAGGATACGAGCAGTACTTC

clone size: -
V gene: TRBV5-1
J gene: TRBJ1-5
D gene: -
CDR3 protein: CASSLTGDNQPQHF
CDR3 DNA: TGCGCCAGCAGCCTGACAGGAGACAATCAGCCCCAGCATTTT

clone size: -
V gene: TRBV9
J gene: TRBJ1-5
D gene: -
CDR3 protein: CASSVGRGSQPQHF
CDR3 DNA: TGTGCCAGCAGCGTAGGTAGGGGGAGTCAGCCCCAGCATTTT

clone size: -
V gene: TRBV28
J gene: TRBJ1-2
D gene: TRBD1
CDR3 protein: CASSSTGGSYGYTF
CDR3 DNA: TGTGCCAGCAGCTCGACAGGGGGCAGCTATGGCTACACCTTC

clone size: -
V gene: TRBV5-1
J gene: TRBJ2-5
D gene: TRBD1
CDR3 protein: CASSTGTGEETQYF
CDR3 DNA: TGCGCCAGCAGCACCGGGACAGGGGAAGAGACCCAGTACTTC

clone size: -
V gene: TRBV28
J gene: TRBJ2-7
D gene: TRBD1
CDR3 protein: CASTWTGGYEQYF
CDR3 DNA: TGTGCCAGCACCTGGACAGGGGGATACGAGCAGTACTTC

clone size: -
V gene: TRBV5-1
J gene: TRBJ1-4
D gene: -
CDR3 protein: CASSLVQGREKLFF
CDR3 DNA: TGCGCCAGCAGCTTGGTTCAGGGAAGGGAAAAACTGTTTTTT

clone size: -
V gene: TRBV11-3
J gene: TRBJ2-3
D gene: -
CDR3 protein: CASSLGQVSTDTQYF
CDR3 DNA: TGTGCCAGCAGCTTAGGACAGGTTAGCACAGATACGCAGTATTTT

clone size: -
V gene: TRBV7-2
J gene: TRBJ1-4
D gene: -
CDR3 protein: CASRQGTNEKLFF
CDR3 DNA: TGTGCCAGCAGACAGGGTACTAATGAAAAACTGTTTTTT

clone size: -
V gene: TRBV6-1
J gene: TRBJ2-7
D gene: -
CDR3 protein: CASSEENRPYEQYF
CDR3 DNA: TGTGCCAGCAGTGAAGAAAATAGGCCCTACGAGCAGTACTTC

clone size: once
V gene: TRBV2
J gene: TRBJ1-1
D gene: -
CDR3 protein: CASTYLMNTEAFF
CDR3 DNA: TGTGCCAGCACGTACCTGATGAACACTGAAGCTTTCTTT

clone size: -
V gene: TRBV10-1
J gene: TRBJ2-2
D gene: TRBD2
CDR3 protein: CASSEASGTSVTGELFF
CDR3 DNA: TGCGCCAGCAGTGAGGCGTCCGGGACTAGCGTAACCGGGGAGCTGTTTTTT

clone size: -
V gene: TRBV6-1
J gene: TRBJ2-7
D gene: -
CDR3 protein: CASSLWGVYEQYF
CDR3 DNA: TGTGCCAGCAGTCTATGGGGGGTCTACGAGCAGTACTTC

clone size: -
V gene: TRBV7-2
J gene: TRBJ1-1
D gene: -
CDR3 protein: CASSLEFTRIEAFF
CDR3 DNA: TGTGCCAGCAGCTTAGAGTTCACGAGGATTGAAGCTTTCTTT

clone size: -
V gene: TRBV30
J gene: TRBJ2-1
D gene: -
CDR3 protein: CAWSWGGSLANEQFF
CDR3 DNA: TGTGCCTGGAGTTGGGGGGGCTCTTTAGCCAATGAGCAGTTCTTC

clone size: -
V gene: TRBV30
J gene: TRBJ1-1
D gene: -
CDR3 protein: CAWSMGNTEAFF
CDR3 DNA: TGTGCCTGGAGTATGGGAAACACTGAAGCTTTCTTT

clone size: -
V gene: TRBV6-4
J gene: TRBJ2-1
D gene: -
CDR3 protein: CASSSGPSSYNEQFF
CDR3 DNA: TGTGCCAGCAGTAGCGGGCCGAGCTCCTACAATGAGCAGTTCTTC

clone size: -
V gene: TRBV30
J gene: TRBJ2-5
D gene: TRBD1
CDR3 protein: CAWIVGTGYLKTQYF
CDR3 DNA: TGTGCCTGGATTGTTGGGACAGGTTATTTGAAGACCCAGTACTTC

clone size: -
V gene: TRBV5-7
J gene: TRBJ1-4
D gene: -
CDR3 protein: CASSSSLGGHEKLFF
CDR3 DNA: TGTGCCAGCAGTTCCTCCCTGGGGGGGCATGAAAAACTGTTTTTT

clone size: -
V gene: TRBV6-4
J gene: TRBJ2-3
D gene: TRBD2
CDR3 protein: CASSPTRAGVDTQYF
CDR3 DNA: TGTGCCAGCAGTCCGACGAGGGCGGGGGTAGATACGCAGTATTTT

clone size: -
V gene: TRBV9
J gene: TRBJ2-3
D gene: -
CDR3 protein: CASSVGVGGVTDTQYF
CDR3 DNA: TGTGCCAGCAGCGTAGGGGTGGGCGGGGTCACAGATACGCAGTATTTT

clone size: -
V gene: TRBV19
J gene: TRBJ2-7
D gene: -
CDR3 protein: CASSISPSSEQYF
CDR3 DNA: TGTGCCAGTAGTATATCGCCTAGCAGTGAGCAGTACTTC

clone size: few
V gene: TRBV6-4
J gene: TRBJ2-1
D gene: -
CDR3 protein: CASSDSAGQYNEQFF
CDR3 DNA: TGTGCCAGCAGTGACTCTGCGGGTCAGTACAATGAGCAGTTCTTC

clone size: once
V gene: TRBV18
J gene: TRBJ2-2
D gene: -
CDR3 protein: CASSPIDGELFF
CDR3 DNA: TGTGCCAGCTCACCCATAGACGGGGAGCTGTTTTTT

clone size: -
V gene: TRBV6-4
J gene: TRBJ2-3
D gene: TRBD2
CDR3 protein: CASSPLAGGSDTQYF
CDR3 DNA: TGTGCCAGCAGCCCCCTAGCGGGGGGCTCAGATACGCAGTATTTT

clone size: -
V gene: TRBV12-2
J gene: TRBJ2-3
D gene: -
CDR3 protein: CASRFLAGGPDTQYF
CDR3 DNA: TGTGCAAGTCGTTTCCTAGCGGGGGGGCCTGATACGCAGTATTTT

clone size: -
V gene: TRBV5-1
J gene: TRBJ2-1
D gene: TRBD2
CDR3 protein: CASSATSGSSYNEQFF
CDR3 DNA: TGCGCCAGCAGCGCGACTAGCGGGAGCTCCTACAATGAGCAGTTCTTC